This T cell receptor (beta chain) was observed in a study of T cell responses to AZD1222 COVID-19 vaccine. The wider study: It was second doses at about 4 or about 12 weeks that were pooled. Study results and caveats: Clonal diversity was possibly underestimated, and white British individuals and females predominated among donors. Once two AZD1222 doses were given, Spike-specific TCR breadth and depth went up. Sampling captured repertoires only after the peak T cell response.

To note about this clone: The antigen is undetermined.

Produced via immunoSEQ multiplex PCR; TCRdb's table is partial and in-frame only. The sample has about 66,000 clones, 87% seen once. Germline CDR1 SGHAT, CDR2 FQNNGV. V was trimmed by 3 bases and J by 3 bases, leaving 15 bases between them. The CDR3 runs to 16 residues. The V and J genes are TRBV11-2 and TRBJ2-1; possible D gene TRBD2, 5 bases. The source was peripheral blood, collected on day 0 of AZD1222 vaccination. This TCR derives from an adult in good health. DNA of the CDR3: TGTGCCAGCAGCTTTCAGAGGGATAGCGTCTACAATGAGCAGTTCTTC. It yields the protein CASSFQRDSVYNEQFF.